The 26 T cell receptor beta chains listed next were all sequenced from one sample in a study of metastatic and nonmetastatic thyroid tumors. With MiXCR, TCRdb called clones anew from the PCR reads. The sample holds approximately 7,000 clones, roughly 32% seen once. No patient received treatment before thyroid surgery. What was sequenced was adjacent normal tissue. The source of these receptors is a female donor with papillary thyroid cancer or a benign thyroid nodule (not recorded which). Some clones in this sample may be carry-over from other donors' samples.

CDR3 residues: CASSLPGSGANVLTF. DNA for the CDR3: TGTGCCAGCAGCCTCCCCGGTTCTGGGGCCAACGTCCTGACTTTC. The chain couples TRBV3-1 to TRBJ2-6, with no clear D. This CDR3 spans 15 amino acids. The germline V gene encodes CDR1 LGHDT and CDR2 YNNKEL (reference sequence). Trimming removed 4 bases from V and 1 base from J, with 8 bases in between. The full variable domain, its missing parts supplied by reference TRBV3-1 and TRBJ2-6, is DTAVSQTPKYLVTQMGNDKSIKCEQNLGHDTMYWYKQDSKKFLKIMFSYNNKELIINETVPNRFSPKSPDKAHLNLHINSLELGDSAVYFCASSLPGSGANVLTFGAGSRLTVL.

The rearrangement joins TRBV7-2 to TRBJ2-5; 10 bases match TRBD1. The CDR3 length is 15 residues. V lost 4 bases to trimming and J lost 5 bases; unmatched junction nucleotides: 7. In germline, CDR1 is SGHTA, CDR2 FQGNSA. CDR3 nucleotide sequence: TGTGCCAGCAGCTCCTCCCGGACAGGGGGTGAGACCCAGTACTTC. As protein: CASSSSRTGGETQYF.

This clone is large by share. V gene TRBV6-5 combines with J gene TRBJ1-2; D ambiguous. The V gene lost 0 bases and the J gene lost 8 bases, with 10 bases spanning the gap. This CDR3 comprises 13 residues. From germline, CDR1 is MNHEY and CDR2 SVGAGI. CDR3 sequence: CASSYSYQYGYTF. In DNA form, the CDR3 reads TGTGCCAGCAGTTACTCGTACCAGTACGGCTACACCTTC.

By share, this clone counts as medium-sized. This sequence joins TRBV5-1 and TRBJ2-3; 8 nucleotides agree with TRBD2. From germline, CDR1 is SGHRS and CDR2 YFSETQ. The CDR3 is made up of 16 amino acids. The trim removed 1 base at V and 6 bases at J, leaving 10 bases unmatched. CDR3 residues: CASSLRGGLREDTQYF. In nucleotides, the CDR3 is TGCGCCAGCAGCTTGCGGGGGGGACTAAGAGAGGATACGCAGTATTTT. Full variable domain (remainder filled in from reference TRBV5-1 and TRBJ2-3): KAGVTQTPRYLIKTRGQQVTLSCSPISGHRSVSWYQQTPGQGLQFLFEYFSETQRNKGNFPGRFSGRQFSNSRSEMNVSTLELGDSALYLCASSLRGGLREDTQYFGPGTRLTVL.

This clone was picked up a small number of times. The chain uses TRBV2 and TRBJ1-6, with no clear D. Trimming removed 6 bases at V and 0 bases at J, with 9 bases between. CDR1 SNHLY and CDR2 FYNNEI come from the germline V gene. The length of the CDR3 is 15 residues. This CDR3 is CASSVPGSYNSPLHF. The CDR3 DNA follows: TGTGCCAGCAGCGTGCCCGGCTCCTATAATTCACCCCTCCACTTT. Variable domain in full (rest from reference TRBV2 and TRBJ1-6): EPEVTQTPSHQVTQMGQEVILRCVPISNHLYFYWYRQILGQKVEFLVSFYNNEISEKSEIFDDQFSVERPDGSNFTLKIRSTKLEDSAMYFCASSVPGSYNSPLHFGNGTRLTVT.

V is TRBV12-3 or TRBV12-4 and J is TRBJ2-1, with TRBD2 matching 9 bases. With 3 bases clipped from V and 7 bases from J, the junction kept 7 bases outside the gene matches. This CDR3 is built from 15 residues. CDR3 in amino acids: CASSFSASGMNEQFF. In DNA, the CDR3 is TGTGCCAGCAGTTTTTCGGCTAGCGGGATGAATGAGCAGTTCTTC.

This clone was counted between two and nine times. The V gene is TRBV6-5, the J gene TRBJ2-7; D uncertain. V dropped 3 bases and J dropped 6 bases, with 9 bases sitting between them. CDR1 MNHEY and CDR2 SVGAGI come from the germline V gene. The CDR3 runs to 12 residues. This CDR3 is CASSYSPTEQYF. The CDR3 coding sequence is TGTGCCAGCAGTTATTCCCCTACCGAGCAGTACTTC.

The J gene is TRBJ2-7, the V gene TRBV18; D is uncertain. CDR3 length: 14 residues. Germline CDR1 KGHSH, CDR2 LQKENI. Between the trimmed V and J ends, which lost 2 bases and 5 bases, there was a span of 13 bases. DNA for the CDR3: TGTGCCAGCTCACCAAGGGCAGGTTCCCACGAGCAGTACTTC. The encoded protein is CASSPRAGSHEQYF.

This clone is medium-sized within its sample. The rearrangement links TRBV9 to TRBJ1-3; a possible D gene is TRBD1 (6 bases). The CDR3 is made up of 15 amino acids. Germline loops: CDR1 SGDLS, CDR2 YYNGEE. Trimming removed 3 bases from V and 1 base from J, with 11 bases in between. CDR3 nucleotides: TGTGCCAGCAGCGGGGAACAGGGATCTGGAAACACCATATATTTT. Translated: CASSGEQGSGNTIYF.

In DNA, the CDR3 is TGTGCCATCAGTGAGCCAGCCACGGACACTGAAGCTTTCTTT. Its translation: CAISEPATDTEAFF. The genes are TRBV10-3 and TRBJ1-1; no clear D gene. Per the germline V gene, CDR1 is ENHRY and CDR2 is SYGVKD. The CDR3 extends over 14 amino acids. Deletions cut 2 bases from V and 3 bases from J, with 10 bases between.

This clone appeared many times. The rearrangement links TRBV6-1 to TRBJ2-7; TRBD2 might be the D (7 bases). The CDR3 covers 16 residues. Germline CDR1 MNHNS, CDR2 SASEGT. Trimming cost V 3 bases and J 2 bases, with 17 bases left between them. CDR3 nucleotide sequence: TGTGCCAGCAGTGACCCCAAGGGGGGGGCCGCCTACGAGCAGTACTTC. This translates into CASSDPKGGAAYEQYF.

This clone is large (0.1 to 1%) within its sample. The rearrangement links TRBV28 to TRBJ2-7; TRBD2 matches 14 bases. After removal of 5 bases from V and 3 bases from J, the junction contained 12 bases not matched to a gene. The germline CDR1 and CDR2 sequences are MDHEN and SYDVKM. The CDR3 runs to 18 residues. In DNA, the CDR3 is TGTGCCAGCAGTACCGGGACTAGCGGGAGCGCCATCATCTACGAGCAGTACTTC. Translated: CASSTGTSGSAIIYEQYF.

In the case of this clone: At one end the junction does not follow the germline gene, possibly because of a read error. The chain links TRBV7-8 to TRBJ2-7, with 8 bases aligning to TRBD1. Germline V gene data show CDR1 as SGHVS and CDR2 as FQNEAQ. This CDR3 contains 14 residues. In nucleotides, the CDR3 is TGTGCCAACAGCTTAGCGTTGGACAGGGTCGAGCAGTACTTC. As protein: CANSLALDRVEQYF.

This clone was observed many times. The J gene is TRBJ2-3, the V gene TRBV19, with 8 bases matching TRBD1. The germline V gene encodes CDR1 LNHDA and CDR2 SQIVND (reference sequence). Trimming took 8 bases from V and 5 from J; bases not matched to a gene: 6. This CDR3 is built from 13 residues. Here the CDR3 reads CASSARGQDTQYF. CDR3 nucleotides: TGTGCCAGTTCTGCCAGGGGGCAAGATACGCAGTATTTT.

This clone was observed many times. J is TRBJ2-3 and V is TRBV5-4; the match to TRBD1 covers 9 bases. The CDR3 spans 14 residues. The V gene's germline CDR1 is SGHNT and CDR2 YYREEE (reference sequence). V gave up 4 bases and J gave up 3 bases; unmatched junction bases: 3. In DNA, the CDR3 is TGTGCCAGCAGCCAGGACAGGGGAACAGATACGCAGTATTTT. It specifies CASSQDRGTDTQYF.

On this clone itself: The same CDR3 also results from other DNA sequences found in this sample. The V and J genes are TRBV28 and TRBJ1-3, with TRBD1 as a possible D gene (6 bases). CDR3 length: 13 residues. Germline CDR1 MDHEN, CDR2 SYDVKM. The ends were cut back, 3 bases at V and 9 bases at J, with 12 bases in the middle. The CDR3 DNA follows: TGTGCCAGCAGTTTCCAGGGGTCTGGCACCATATATTTT. Translating it yields CASSFQGSGTIYF. Supplemented by reference TRBV28 and TRBJ1-3, the full variable domain reads DVKVTQSSRYLVKRTGEKVFLECVQDMDHENMFWYRQDPGLGLRLIYFSYDVKMKEKGDIPEGYSVSREKKERFSLILESASTNQTSMYLCASSFQGSGTIYFGEGSWLTVV.

This clone qualifies as large. The rearrangement links TRBV6-2 or TRBV6-3 to TRBJ2-7, with 10 bases matching TRBD1. Trimming at V came to 7 bases and at J to 4 bases, leaving 7 bases not matched to a gene. Per the germline V gene, CDR1 is MNHEY and CDR2 is SVGEGT. There are 14 residues in the CDR3. The chain's CDR3 is CASKATGGIYEQYF. CDR3 sequence (DNA): TGTGCCAGCAAGGCGACAGGGGGCATTTACGAGCAGTACTTC.

This clone counts as medium-sized. This rearrangement joins TRBV14 to TRBJ2-6, with D possibly being TRBD2 (5 bases). The CDR3 covers 13 residues. Germline-derived CDR1 and CDR2 are SGHDN and FVKESK. V shed 4 bases and J shed 4 bases, with 5 bases lying between them. CDR3 protein: CASSRRGANVLTF. In DNA, the CDR3 is TGTGCCAGCAGCCGGAGGGGGGCCAACGTCCTGACTTTC.

The sample holds a few counts of this clone. The chain employs TRBV28 and TRBJ1-1; TRBD1 is a possible D gene (5 bases). V gave up 4 bases and J gave up 4 bases, with 25 bases separating them. Germline V gene lookup returns CDR1 MDHEN and CDR2 SYDVKM. The CDR3 consists of 18 residues. CDR3 in DNA: TGTGCCAGCAGTTCCTGGAGGGAAGGGGTCATAATGGGCACTGAAGCTTTCTTT. Residues: CASSSWREGVIMGTEAFF. Based on the CDR3 plus reference TRBV28 and TRBJ1-1, the full variable domain is DVKVTQSSRYLVKRTGEKVFLECVQDMDHENMFWYRQDPGLGLRLIYFSYDVKMKEKGDIPEGYSVSREKKERFSLILESASTNQTSMYLCASSSWREGVIMGTEAFFGQGTRLTVV.

This clone is judged medium-sized. The V and J genes are TRBV11-2 and TRBJ1-6; D possibly corresponds to TRBD1 (5 bases). The germline CDR1 and CDR2 sequences are SGHAT and FQNNGV. V was clipped by 2 bases and J by 9 bases, with 11 bases between them. The CDR3 runs to 14 residues. The CDR3 reads CASSLRQGLSPLHF. The CDR3 bases are TGTGCCAGCAGCTTACGGCAGGGCCTTTCACCCCTCCACTTT.

Concerning this clone: A much larger clone sits a single nucleotide away, making a read error possible. The rearrangement links TRBV6-1 to TRBJ2-6, with D unclear. Trimming pared 6 bases from V and 0 bases from J, leaving 9 bases between. The length of the CDR3 is 15 residues. Germline assignment: CDR1 MNHNS and CDR2 SASEGT. The CDR3 nucleotides read TGTGCCAGCAGCCAAGATCCCTCTGGGGCCAACGTCCTGACTTTC. Protein sequence: CASSQDPSGANVLTF.

This chain links TRBV20-1 with TRBJ1-2; 9 nucleotides line up with TRBD1. The CDR3 has 16 residues. Germline CDR1 is DFQATT and CDR2 is SNEGSKA (reference sequence). J lost 8 bases, V lost 5 bases, and 18 bases had no gene match. The CDR3 nucleotides are TGCAGTGCTGGAGGCGGGACAGGGATCGTTCTGGGAGGCTACACCTTC. As protein: CSAGGGTGIVLGGYTF.

This clone has just a few counts. V usage is TRBV12-3 or TRBV12-4 and J usage is TRBJ2-5; TRBD1 aligns across 8 bases. The V and J ends lost 5 bases and 7 bases, in that order; junction bases with no gene match: 12. The CDR3 length is 15 residues. The DNA of the CDR3 is TGTGCCAGCAGTCCCGCGGGGCCAGGGGGCCGGACCCAGTACTTC. Amino acids: CASSPAGPGGRTQYF.

As concerns this clone: The junction departs from germline at one end; a sequencing error may be responsible. V usage is TRBV15 and J usage is TRBJ2-5; either TRBD1 or TRBD2 may supply D (5 bases each). CDR1 LNHNV and CDR2 YYDKDF come from the germline V gene (reference sequence). The CDR3 length is 15 residues. CDR3 amino acids: CATSRDQAVGQTKYF. The CDR3 nucleotides are TGTGCCACGAGCAGAGATCAAGCGGTGGGGCAGACCAAGTACTTC.

This clone was recorded a few times. The junction differs from germline at one of its ends, possibly a read error. The gene calls are TRBV12-3 or TRBV12-4 and TRBJ2-2, with D hard to call. The CDR3 contains 15 residues. The CDR3 nucleotides read TGTGCCAGCAGCCCGGTTCATTCGGCGGCCGTGGAGCTGTTTTTC. As protein: CASSPVHSAAVELFF.

In its sample, this clone was seen a few times. This chain connects TRBV12-5 to TRBJ2-3; D remains ambiguous. Germline assignment: CDR1 LGHNT and CDR2 FRNRAP. V dropped 4 bases and J dropped 6 bases, with 5 bases sitting between them. CDR3 length: 11 residues. The CDR3 spells CASGSGDTQYF. The CDR3 DNA is TGTGCTAGTGGTTCTGGGGATACGCAGTATTTT. Drawing the rest from reference TRBV12-5 and TRBJ2-3, the complete variable domain is DARVTQTPRHKVTEMGQEVTMRCQPILGHNTVFWYRQTMMQGLELLAYFRNRAPLDDSGMPKDRFSAEMPDATLATLKIQPSEPRDSAVYFCASGSGDTQYFGPGTRLTVL.